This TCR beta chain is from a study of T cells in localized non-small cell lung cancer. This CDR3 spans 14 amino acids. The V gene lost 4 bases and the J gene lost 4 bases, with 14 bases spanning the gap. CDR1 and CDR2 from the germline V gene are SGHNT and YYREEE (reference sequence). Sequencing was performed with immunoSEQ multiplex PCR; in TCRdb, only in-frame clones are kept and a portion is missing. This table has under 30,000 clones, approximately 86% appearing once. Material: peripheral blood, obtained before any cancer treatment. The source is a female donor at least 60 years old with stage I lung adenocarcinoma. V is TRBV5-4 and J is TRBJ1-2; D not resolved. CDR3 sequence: CASSPDNGPYGYTF. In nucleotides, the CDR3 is TGTGCCAGCAGCCCCGACAATGGACCCTATGGCTACACCTTC.